Sequencing of this TCR beta chain was carried out in a study of T cells in Graves' hyperthyroidism and ophthalmopathy. TCR beta CDR3 region amplification was performed from RNA transcripts. TCR CDR3 underwent first-round RT-PCR with the HTBI primer set. TCRdb ran MiXCR on the multiplex PCR reads and lists one entry per CDR3 protein. The sample has a few hundred thousand distinct CDR3 sequences; roughly 50% are singletons. The CDR3 loop spans 17 amino acids. V was cut by 3 bases and J by 2 bases, with 20 bases left in between. This clonotype was sampled from a woman under 30 with Graves' hyperthyroidism. The source material was peripheral blood or thyroid tissue (not recorded which). This chain links TRBV12-3 or TRBV12-4 with TRBJ2-7, with D perhaps assigned TRBD1 or TRBD2 (5 bases each). Written as DNA, the CDR3 is TGTGCCAGCAGTTTGGTACGGAGGATAGGGGAAACCTACGAGCAGTACTTC. As protein: CASSLVRRIGETYEQYF.